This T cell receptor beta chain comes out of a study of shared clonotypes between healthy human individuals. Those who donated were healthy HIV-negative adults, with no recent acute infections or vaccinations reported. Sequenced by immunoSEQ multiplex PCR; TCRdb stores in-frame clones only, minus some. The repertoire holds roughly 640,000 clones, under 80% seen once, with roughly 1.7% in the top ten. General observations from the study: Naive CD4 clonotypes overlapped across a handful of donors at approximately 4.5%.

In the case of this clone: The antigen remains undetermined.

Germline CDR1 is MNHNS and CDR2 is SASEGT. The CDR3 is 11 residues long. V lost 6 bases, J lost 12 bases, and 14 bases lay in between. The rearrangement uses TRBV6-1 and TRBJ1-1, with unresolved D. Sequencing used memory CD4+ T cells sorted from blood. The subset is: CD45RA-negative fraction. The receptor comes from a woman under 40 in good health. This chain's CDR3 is CASRQVRTPFF. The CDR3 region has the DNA TGTGCCAGCAGGCAGGTGAGGACTCCTTTCTTT.